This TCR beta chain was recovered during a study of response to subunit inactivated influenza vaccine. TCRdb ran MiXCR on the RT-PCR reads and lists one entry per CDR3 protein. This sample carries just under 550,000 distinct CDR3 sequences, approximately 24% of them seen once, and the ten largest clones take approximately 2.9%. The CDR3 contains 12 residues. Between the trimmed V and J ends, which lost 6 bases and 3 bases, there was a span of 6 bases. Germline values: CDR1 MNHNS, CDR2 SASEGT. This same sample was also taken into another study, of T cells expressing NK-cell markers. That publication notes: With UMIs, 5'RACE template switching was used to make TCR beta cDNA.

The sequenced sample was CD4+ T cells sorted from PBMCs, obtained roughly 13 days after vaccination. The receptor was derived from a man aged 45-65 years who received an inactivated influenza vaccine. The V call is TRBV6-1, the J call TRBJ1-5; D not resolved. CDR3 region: CASRPTNQPQHF. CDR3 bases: TGTGCCAGCAGACCCACCAATCAGCCCCAGCATTTT.